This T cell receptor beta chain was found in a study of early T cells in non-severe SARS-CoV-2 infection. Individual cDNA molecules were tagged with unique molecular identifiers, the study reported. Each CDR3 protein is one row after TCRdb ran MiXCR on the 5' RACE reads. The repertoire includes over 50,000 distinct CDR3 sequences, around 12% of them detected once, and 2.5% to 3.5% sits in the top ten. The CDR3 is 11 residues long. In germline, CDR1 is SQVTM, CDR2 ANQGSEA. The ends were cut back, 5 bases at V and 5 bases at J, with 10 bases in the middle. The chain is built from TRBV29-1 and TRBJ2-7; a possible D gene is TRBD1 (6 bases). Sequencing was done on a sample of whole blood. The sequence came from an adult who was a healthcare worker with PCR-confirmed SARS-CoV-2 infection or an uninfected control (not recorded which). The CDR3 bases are TGCAGCGTTTCTACAGGGAACGAGCAGTACTTC. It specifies CSVSTGNEQYF.